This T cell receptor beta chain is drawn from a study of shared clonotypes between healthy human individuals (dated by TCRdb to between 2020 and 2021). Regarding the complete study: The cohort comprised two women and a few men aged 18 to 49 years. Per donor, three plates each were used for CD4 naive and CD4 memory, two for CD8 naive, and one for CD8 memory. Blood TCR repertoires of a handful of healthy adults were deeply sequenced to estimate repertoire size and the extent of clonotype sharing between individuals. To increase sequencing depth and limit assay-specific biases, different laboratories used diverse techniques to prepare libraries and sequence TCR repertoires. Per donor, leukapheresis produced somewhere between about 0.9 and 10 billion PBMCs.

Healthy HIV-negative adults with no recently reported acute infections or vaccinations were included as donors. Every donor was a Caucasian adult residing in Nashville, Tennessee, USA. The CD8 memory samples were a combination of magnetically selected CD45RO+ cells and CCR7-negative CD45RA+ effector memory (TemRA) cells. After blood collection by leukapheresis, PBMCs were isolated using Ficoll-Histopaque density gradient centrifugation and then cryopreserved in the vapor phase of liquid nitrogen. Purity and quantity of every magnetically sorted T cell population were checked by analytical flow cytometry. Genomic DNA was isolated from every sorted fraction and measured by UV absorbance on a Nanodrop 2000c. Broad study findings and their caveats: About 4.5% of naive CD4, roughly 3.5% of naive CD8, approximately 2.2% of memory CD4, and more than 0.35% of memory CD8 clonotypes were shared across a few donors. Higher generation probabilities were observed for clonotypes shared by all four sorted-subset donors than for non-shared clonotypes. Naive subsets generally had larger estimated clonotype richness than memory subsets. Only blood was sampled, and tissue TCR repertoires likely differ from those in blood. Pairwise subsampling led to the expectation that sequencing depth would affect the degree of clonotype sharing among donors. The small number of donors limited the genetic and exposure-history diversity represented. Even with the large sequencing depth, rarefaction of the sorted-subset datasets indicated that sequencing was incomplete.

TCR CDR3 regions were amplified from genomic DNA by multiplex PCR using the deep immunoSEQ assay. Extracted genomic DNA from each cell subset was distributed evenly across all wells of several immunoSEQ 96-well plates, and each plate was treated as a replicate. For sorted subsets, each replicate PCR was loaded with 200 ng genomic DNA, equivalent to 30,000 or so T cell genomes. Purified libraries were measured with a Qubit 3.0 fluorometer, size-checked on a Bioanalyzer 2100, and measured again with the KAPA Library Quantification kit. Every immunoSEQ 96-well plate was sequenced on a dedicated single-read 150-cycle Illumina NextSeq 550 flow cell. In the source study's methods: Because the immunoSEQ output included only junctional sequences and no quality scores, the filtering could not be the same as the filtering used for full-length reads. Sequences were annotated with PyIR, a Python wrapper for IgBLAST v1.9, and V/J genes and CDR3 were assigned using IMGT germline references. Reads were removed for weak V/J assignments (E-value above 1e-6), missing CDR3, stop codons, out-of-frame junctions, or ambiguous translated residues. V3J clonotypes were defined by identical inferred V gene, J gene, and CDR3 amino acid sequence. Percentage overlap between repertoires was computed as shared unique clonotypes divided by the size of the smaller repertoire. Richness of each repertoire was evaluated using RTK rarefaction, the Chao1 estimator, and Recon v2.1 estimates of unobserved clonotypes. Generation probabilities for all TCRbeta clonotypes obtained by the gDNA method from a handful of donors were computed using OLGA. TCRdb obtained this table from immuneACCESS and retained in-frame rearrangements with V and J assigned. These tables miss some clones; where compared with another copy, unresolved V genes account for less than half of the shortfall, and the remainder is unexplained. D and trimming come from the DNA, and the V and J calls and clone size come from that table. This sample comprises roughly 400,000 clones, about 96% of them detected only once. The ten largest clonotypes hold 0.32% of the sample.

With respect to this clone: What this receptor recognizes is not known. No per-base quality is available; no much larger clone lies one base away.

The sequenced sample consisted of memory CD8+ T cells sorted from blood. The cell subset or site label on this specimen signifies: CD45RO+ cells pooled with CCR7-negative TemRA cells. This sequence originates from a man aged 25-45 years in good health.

CDR3 protein: CASSMRGQGRQPQHF. The bases read TGTGCCAGTAGTATGCGCGGACAGGGAAGACAGCCCCAGCATTTT. Recombination linked TRBV19 to TRBJ1-5; 8 nucleotides in the junction match TRBD1. CDR1 and CDR2 were assigned from the germline V gene (reference sequence) as LNHDA and SQIVND. Measured from the cysteine to the phenylalanine, the CDR3 is 15 residues long. Here the CDR3 DNA is all that survives: 45 bases in frame from base 1. Unmatched junction bases come to 8, with V trimmed by 3 bases and J by 7 bases. Extended through the reference TRBV19 and TRBJ1-5 proteins, this CDR3 yields the full variable domain: DGGITQSPKYLFRKEGQNVTLSCEQNLNHDAMYWYRQDPGQGLRLIYYSQIVNDFQKGDIAEGYSVSREKKESFPLTVTSAQKNPTAFYLCASSMRGQGRQPQHFGDGTRLSIL.